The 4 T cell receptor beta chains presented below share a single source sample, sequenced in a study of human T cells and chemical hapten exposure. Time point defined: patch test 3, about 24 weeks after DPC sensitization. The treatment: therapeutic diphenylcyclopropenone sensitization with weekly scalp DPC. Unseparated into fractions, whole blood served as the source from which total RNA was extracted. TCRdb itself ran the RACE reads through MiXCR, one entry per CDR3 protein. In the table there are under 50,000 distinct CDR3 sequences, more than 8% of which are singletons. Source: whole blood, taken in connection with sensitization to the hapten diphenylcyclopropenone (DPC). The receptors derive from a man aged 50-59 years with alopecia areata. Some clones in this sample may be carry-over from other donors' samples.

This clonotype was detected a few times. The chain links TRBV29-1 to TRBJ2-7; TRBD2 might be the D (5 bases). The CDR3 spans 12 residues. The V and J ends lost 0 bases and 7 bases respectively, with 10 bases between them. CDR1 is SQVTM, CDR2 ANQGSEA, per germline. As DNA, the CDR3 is TGCAGCGTTGAAGATCGGGGAAGGGAGCAGTACTTC. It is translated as CSVEDRGREQYF.

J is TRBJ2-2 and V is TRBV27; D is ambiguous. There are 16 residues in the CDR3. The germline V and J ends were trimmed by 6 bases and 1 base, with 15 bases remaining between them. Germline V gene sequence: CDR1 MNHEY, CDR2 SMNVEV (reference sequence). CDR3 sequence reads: CASRTTAGRNTGELFF. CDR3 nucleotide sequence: TGTGCCAGCAGAACCACCGCCGGTAGGAACACCGGGGAGCTGTTTTTT.

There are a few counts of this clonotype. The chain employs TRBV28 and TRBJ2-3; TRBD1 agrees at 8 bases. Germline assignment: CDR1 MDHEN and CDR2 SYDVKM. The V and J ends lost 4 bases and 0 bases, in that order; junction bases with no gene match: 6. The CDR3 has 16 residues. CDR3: CASSSYRTGSTDTQYF. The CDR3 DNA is TGTGCCAGCAGTTCTTACCGGACAGGGAGCACAGATACGCAGTATTTT.

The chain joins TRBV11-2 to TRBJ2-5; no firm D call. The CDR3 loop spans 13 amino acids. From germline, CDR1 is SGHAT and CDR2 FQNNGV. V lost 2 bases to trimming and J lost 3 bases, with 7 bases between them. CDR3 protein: CASSLRVKETQYF. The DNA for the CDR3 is TGTGCCAGCAGCTTAAGAGTTAAAGAGACCCAGTACTTC.